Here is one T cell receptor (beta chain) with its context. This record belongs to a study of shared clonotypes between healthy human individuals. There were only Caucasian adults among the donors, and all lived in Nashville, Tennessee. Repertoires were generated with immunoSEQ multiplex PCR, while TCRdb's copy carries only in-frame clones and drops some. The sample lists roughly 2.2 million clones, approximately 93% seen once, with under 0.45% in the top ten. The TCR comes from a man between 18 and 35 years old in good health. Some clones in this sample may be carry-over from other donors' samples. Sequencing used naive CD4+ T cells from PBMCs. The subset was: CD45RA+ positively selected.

The CDR3 here is CASTYSWDTQPQHF. The CDR3 nucleotides read TGTGCCAGCACCTACTCCTGGGACACCCAGCCCCAGCATTTT. The chain is built from TRBV28 and TRBJ1-5, with D perhaps matching TRBD1 (6 bases). V lost 7 bases and J lost 7, with 17 bases in between. Germline loops: CDR1 MDHEN, CDR2 SYDVKM. This CDR3 is 14 amino acids long.